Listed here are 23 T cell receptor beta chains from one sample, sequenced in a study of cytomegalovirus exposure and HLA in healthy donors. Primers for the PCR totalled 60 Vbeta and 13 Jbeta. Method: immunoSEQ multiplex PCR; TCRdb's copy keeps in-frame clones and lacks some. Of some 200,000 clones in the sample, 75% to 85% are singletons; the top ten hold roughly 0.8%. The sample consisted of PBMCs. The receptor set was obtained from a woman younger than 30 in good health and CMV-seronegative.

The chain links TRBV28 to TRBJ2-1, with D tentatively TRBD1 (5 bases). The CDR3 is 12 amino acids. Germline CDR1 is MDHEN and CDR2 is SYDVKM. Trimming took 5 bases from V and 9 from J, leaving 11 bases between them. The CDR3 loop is CASSTRTSEQFF. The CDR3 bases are TGTGCCAGCAGTACCCGGACAAGTGAGCAGTTCTTC.

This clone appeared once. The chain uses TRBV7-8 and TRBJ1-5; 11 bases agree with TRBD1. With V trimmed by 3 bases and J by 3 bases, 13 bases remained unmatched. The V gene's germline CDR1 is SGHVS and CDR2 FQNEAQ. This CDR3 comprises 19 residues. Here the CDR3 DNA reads TGTGCCAGCAGCTTTCTCGGGACAGGGGGACTAAGAATCAATCAGCCCCAGCATTTT. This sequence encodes CASSFLGTGGLRINQPQHF.

The CDR3 coding sequence is TGTGCCAGCTCACCTTACGTGAGTGCAGATACGCAGTATTTT. It yields the protein CASSPYVSADTQYF. The chain couples TRBV18 to TRBJ2-3; D unresolved. The germline V and J ends were trimmed by 3 bases and 4 bases, with 11 bases remaining between them. Germline CDR1 is KGHSH and CDR2 is LQKENI. The CDR3 has 14 residues.

The DNA for the CDR3 is TGTGCCAGCAGTCCCCCGGGAAATACCTACGAGCAGTACTTC. Protein sequence: CASSPPGNTYEQYF. The chain is built from TRBV6-6 and TRBJ2-7; D is perhaps TRBD2 (5 bases). This CDR3 is built from 14 residues. Trimming shortened V by 5 bases and J by 2 bases, and 13 bases separated the two germline ends. Germline lookup yields CDR1 MNHNY and CDR2 SVGAGI (reference sequence).

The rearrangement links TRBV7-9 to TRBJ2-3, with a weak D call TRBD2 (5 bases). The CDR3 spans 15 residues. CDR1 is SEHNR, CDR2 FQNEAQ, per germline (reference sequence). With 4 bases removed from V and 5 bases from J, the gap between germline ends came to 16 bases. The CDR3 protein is CASSSLAPLGDTQYF. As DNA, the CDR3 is TGTGCCAGCAGCTCCTTAGCGCCCCTGGGAGATACGCAGTATTTT.

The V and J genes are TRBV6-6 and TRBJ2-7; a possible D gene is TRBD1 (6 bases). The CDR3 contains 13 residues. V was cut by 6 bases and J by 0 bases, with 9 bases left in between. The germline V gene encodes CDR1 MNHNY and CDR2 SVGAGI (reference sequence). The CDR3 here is CASSPTGSYEQYF. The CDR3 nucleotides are TGTGCCAGCAGCCCGACAGGCTCCTACGAGCAGTACTTC.

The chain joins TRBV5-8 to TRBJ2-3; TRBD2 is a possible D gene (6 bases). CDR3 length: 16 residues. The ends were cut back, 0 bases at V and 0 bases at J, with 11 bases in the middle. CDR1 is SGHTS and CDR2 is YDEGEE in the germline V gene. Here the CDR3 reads CASSLADYSSTDTQYF. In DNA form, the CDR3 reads TGTGCCAGCAGCTTGGCGGACTACTCTAGCACAGATACGCAGTATTTT.

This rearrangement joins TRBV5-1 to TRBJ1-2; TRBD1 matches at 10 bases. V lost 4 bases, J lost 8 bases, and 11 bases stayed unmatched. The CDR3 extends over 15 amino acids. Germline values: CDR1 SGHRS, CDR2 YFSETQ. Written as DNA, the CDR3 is TGCGCCAGCAGCCTTACCACGGACAGGGGGAAAGGCTACACCTTC. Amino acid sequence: CASSLTTDRGKGYTF.

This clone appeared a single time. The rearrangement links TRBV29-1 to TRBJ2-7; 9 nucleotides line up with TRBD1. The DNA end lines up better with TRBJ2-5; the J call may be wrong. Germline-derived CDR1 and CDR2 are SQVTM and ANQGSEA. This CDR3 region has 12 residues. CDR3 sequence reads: CSATGGEETQYF. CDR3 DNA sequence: TGCAGCGCGACAGGGGGGGAAGAGACCCAGTACTTC.

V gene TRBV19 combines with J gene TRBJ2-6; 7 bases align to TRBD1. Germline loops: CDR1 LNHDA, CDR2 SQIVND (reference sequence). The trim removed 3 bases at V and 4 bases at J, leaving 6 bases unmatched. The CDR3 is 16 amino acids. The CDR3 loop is CASSIEGASGANVLTF. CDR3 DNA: TGTGCCAGTAGTATCGAGGGGGCGTCCGGGGCCAACGTCCTGACTTTC.

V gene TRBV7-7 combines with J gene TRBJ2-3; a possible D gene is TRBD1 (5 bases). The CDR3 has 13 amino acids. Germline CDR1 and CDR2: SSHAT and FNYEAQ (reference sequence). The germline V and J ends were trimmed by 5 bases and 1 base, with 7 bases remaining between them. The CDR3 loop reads CASSPGRTDTQYF. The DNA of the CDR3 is TGTGCCAGCAGCCCAGGGCGCACAGATACGCAGTATTTT.

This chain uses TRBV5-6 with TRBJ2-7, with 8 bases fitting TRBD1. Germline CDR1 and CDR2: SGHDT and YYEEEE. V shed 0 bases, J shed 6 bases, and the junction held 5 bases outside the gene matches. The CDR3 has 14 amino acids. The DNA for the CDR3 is TGTGCCAGCAGCTTGGGACAGGGGCTTGGCGAGCAGTACTTC. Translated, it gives CASSLGQGLGEQYF. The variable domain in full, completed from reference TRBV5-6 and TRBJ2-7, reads DAGVTQSPTHLIKTRGQQVTLRCSPKSGHDTVSWYQQALGQGPQFIFQYYEEEERQRGNFPDRFSGHQFPNYSSELNVNALLLGDSALYLCASSLGQGLGEQYFGPGTRLTVT.

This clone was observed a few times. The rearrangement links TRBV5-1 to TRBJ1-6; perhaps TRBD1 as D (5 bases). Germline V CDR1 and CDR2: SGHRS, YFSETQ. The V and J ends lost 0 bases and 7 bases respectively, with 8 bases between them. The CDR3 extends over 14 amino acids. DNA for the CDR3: TGCGCCAGCAGCTTGGGGACACCGAATTCACCCCTCCACTTT. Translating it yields CASSLGTPNSPLHF.

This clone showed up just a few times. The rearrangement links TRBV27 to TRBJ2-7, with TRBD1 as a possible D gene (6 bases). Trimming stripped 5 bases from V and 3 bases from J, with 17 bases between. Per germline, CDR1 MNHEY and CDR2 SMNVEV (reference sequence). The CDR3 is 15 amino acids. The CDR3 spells CASSVGPGQSYEQYF. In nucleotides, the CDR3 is TGTGCCAGCAGTGTAGGACCGGGACAAAGCTACGAGCAGTACTTC.

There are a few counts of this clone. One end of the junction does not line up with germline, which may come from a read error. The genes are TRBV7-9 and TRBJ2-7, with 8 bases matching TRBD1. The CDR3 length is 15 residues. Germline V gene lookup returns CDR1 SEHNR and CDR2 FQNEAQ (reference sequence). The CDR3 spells CSSSSFDRGGYEQYF. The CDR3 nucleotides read TGTTCCAGCAGCTCGTTCGACAGGGGCGGCTACGAGCAGTACTTC.

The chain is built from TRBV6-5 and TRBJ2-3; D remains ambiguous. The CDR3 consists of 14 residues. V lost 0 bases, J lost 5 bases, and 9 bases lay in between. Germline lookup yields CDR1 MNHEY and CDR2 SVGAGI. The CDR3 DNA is TGTGCCAGCAGTTACTCGTCCGCAGTAGATACGCAGTATTTT. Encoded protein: CASSYSSAVDTQYF.

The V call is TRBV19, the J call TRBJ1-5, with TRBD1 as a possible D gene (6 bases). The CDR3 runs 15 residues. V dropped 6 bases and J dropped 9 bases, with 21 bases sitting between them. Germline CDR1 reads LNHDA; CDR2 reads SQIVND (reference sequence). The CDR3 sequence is CASSPRQANLGPQHF. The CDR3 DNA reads TGTGCCAGTAGCCCCCGACAGGCCAATCTAGGGCCCCAGCATTTT. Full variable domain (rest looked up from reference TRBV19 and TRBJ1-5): DGGITQSPKYLFRKEGQNVTLSCEQNLNHDAMYWYRQDPGQGLRLIYYSQIVNDFQKGDIAEGYSVSREKKESFPLTVTSAQKNPTAFYLCASSPRQANLGPQHFGDGTRLSIL.

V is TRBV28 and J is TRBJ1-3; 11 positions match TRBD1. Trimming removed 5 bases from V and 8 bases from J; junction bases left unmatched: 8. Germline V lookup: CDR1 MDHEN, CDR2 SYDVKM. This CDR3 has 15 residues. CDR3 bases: TGTGCCAGCAGTCTGCCGGGACAGGGGGGCTACACCATATATTTT. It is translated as CASSLPGQGGYTIYF. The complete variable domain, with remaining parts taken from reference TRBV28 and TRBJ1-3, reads DVKVTQSSRYLVKRTGEKVFLECVQDMDHENMFWYRQDPGLGLRLIYFSYDVKMKEKGDIPEGYSVSREKKERFSLILESASTNQTSMYLCASSLPGQGGYTIYFGEGSWLTVV.

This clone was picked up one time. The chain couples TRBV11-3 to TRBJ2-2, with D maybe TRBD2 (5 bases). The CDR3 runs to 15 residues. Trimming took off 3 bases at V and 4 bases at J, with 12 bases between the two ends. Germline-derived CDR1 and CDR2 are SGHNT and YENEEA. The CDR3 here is CASSLRSSSTGELFF. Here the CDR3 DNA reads TGTGCCAGCAGCTTGCGGTCTAGCAGCACCGGGGAGCTGTTTTTT.

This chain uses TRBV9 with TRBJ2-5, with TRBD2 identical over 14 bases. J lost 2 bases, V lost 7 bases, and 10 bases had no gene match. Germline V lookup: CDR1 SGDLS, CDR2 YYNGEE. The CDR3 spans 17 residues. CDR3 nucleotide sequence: TGTGCCAGCGGCTATGGACTAGCGGGAGGACCACAAGAGACCCAGTACTTC. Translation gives CASGYGLAGGPQETQYF.

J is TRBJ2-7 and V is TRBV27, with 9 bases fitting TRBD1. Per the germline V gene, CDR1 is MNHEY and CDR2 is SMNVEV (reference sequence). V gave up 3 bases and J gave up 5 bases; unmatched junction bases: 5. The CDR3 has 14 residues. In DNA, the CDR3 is TGTGCCAGCAGTTTCGGGACAGGGTTGAACGAGCAGTACTTC. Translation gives CASSFGTGLNEQYF.

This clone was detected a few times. In nucleotides, the CDR3 is TGTGCCAGCAGCCCCCGGAGGGAGGCGACCCAGTACTTC. This sequence encodes CASSPRREATQYF. This chain joins TRBV9 and TRBJ2-5; D perhaps matches TRBD2 (6 bases). V was shortened by 4 bases and J by 7 bases, with 14 bases between the two germline ends. CDR1 is SGDLS, CDR2 YYNGEE, per germline. There are 13 residues in the CDR3.

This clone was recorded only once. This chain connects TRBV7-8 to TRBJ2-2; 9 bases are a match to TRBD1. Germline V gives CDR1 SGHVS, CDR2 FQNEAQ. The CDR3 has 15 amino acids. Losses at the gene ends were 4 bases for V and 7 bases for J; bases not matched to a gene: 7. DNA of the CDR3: TGTGCCAGCAGCTCGGAGGACAGGGGACGCGGGGAGCTGTTTTTT. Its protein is CASSSEDRGRGELFF.